This T cell receptor beta chain emerged from a study of blood T cell repertoires in COVID-19. In the study overall: Italy, Spain and the United States were the sources of the convalescent and acute COVID-19 samples. From T cells, B-cell-depleted T cells, or PBMCs came the material, which was cDNA or gDNA.

Source study methods: Amplification from reference gene primers served as the basis for estimated nucleated cell counts. Sequencing used immunoSEQ multiplex PCR; TCRdb keeps in-frame clones, though not all of them. That table gives V, J and clone size, and the DNA gave D and trimming. The repertoire holds about 260,000 clones, with approximately 81% as singletons. Germline values: CDR1 SEHNR, CDR2 FQNEAQ (reference sequence). The germline V and J ends were trimmed by 5 bases and 5 bases, with 13 bases remaining between them. This CDR3 is built from 14 residues. Sequenced: peripheral blood. The V and J genes are TRBV7-9 and TRBJ2-1; the D gene is possibly TRBD2 (6 bases). The sequence came from a man aged 60 to 69 with acute or convalescent COVID-19. The CDR3: CASSQRLGHNEQFF. The CDR3 DNA reads as TGTGCCAGCAGCCAAAGACTAGGACACAATGAGCAGTTCTTC.